What follows are 27 T cell receptor beta chains derived from one specimen sequenced in a study of CD8+ T cells in alopecia areata. Regarding treatment: oral pan-JAK inhibitor, 5-10 mg twice daily. TCR sequencing used cDNA made by reverse transcription of extracted RNA. The protocol was immunoSEQ multiplex PCR, while the TCRdb copy is restricted to in-frame clones and leaves out a portion. The profile shows roughly 140,000 clones, roughly 82% of them singletons. The sample was CD8+ T cells sorted from blood, taken at week 4, from a patient treated with tofacitinib. Receptor source: a human donor with alopecia areata.

The rearrangement joins TRBV6-5 to TRBJ2-7; possibly TRBD2 for D (6 bases). CDR3 length equals 12 residues. The V gene's germline CDR1 is MNHEY and CDR2 SVGAGI. The ends were cut back, 2 bases at V and 5 bases at J, with 7 bases in the middle. The CDR3 nucleotides read TGTGCCAGCAGTTACGCGGGGAACGAGCAGTACTTC. It specifies CASSYAGNEQYF.

The chain employs TRBV9 and TRBJ2-3; D call uncertain. Trimming cost V 4 bases and J 1 base, with 13 bases left between them. In germline, CDR1 is SGDLS, CDR2 YYNGEE. This CDR3 region has 15 residues. CDR3 nucleotide sequence: TGTGCCAGCAGCTCACGGCCCTCGCGCACAGATACGCAGTATTTT. Translated, it gives CASSSRPSRTDTQYF.

This clone was observed once. This rearrangement joins TRBV7-9 to TRBJ1-1, with D unresolved. CDR1 and CDR2 from the germline V gene are SEHNR and FQNEAQ (reference sequence). This CDR3 has 16 amino acids. V gave up 0 bases and J gave up 5 bases, with 16 bases separating them. CDR3 protein: CASSLARASLETEAFF. The CDR3 DNA reads TGTGCCAGCAGCTTAGCCCGGGCCTCCTTGGAAACTGAAGCTTTCTTT.

This rearrangement joins TRBV4-1 to TRBJ1-1; TRBD1 might be the D (5 bases). The germline V gene encodes CDR1 MGHRA and CDR2 YSYEKL. V lost 0 bases and J lost 4, with 9 bases in between. This CDR3 comprises 14 residues. Here the CDR3 reads CASSQDPRGTEAFF. The CDR3 bases are TGCGCCAGCAGCCAAGATCCAAGGGGCACTGAAGCTTTCTTT.

The CDR3 reads CASSLEAEEQFF. The CDR3, as DNA: TGTGCCAGCAGCTTAGAAGCGGAGGAGCAGTTCTTC. This chain joins TRBV7-9 and TRBJ2-1, with D perhaps TRBD2 (5 bases). CDR3 length: 12 residues. The V and J ends lost 1 base and 10 bases respectively, with 8 bases between them. Germline-derived CDR1 and CDR2 are SEHNR and FQNEAQ (reference sequence).

The chain couples TRBV19 to TRBJ2-1; D gene ambiguous. The CDR3 is 14 residues long. Trimming cost V 3 bases and J 2 bases, with 8 bases left between them. CDR1 and CDR2 (germline): LNHDA, SQIVND (reference sequence). The CDR3 DNA reads TGTGCCAGTAGTATTGATGGAGCCTACAATGAGCAGTTCTTC. Protein: CASSIDGAYNEQFF.

As to this clone: The sample has other DNA sequences that encode this CDR3 too. The chain links TRBV6-5 to TRBJ2-7; 9 positions match TRBD1. This CDR3 is 14 amino acids long. V was pared by 6 bases and J by 4 bases, with 7 bases of the junction left unmatched. Germline V gene sequence: CDR1 MNHEY, CDR2 SVGAGI. CDR3 nucleotides: TGTGCCAGCAGCTCCGGGACAGGGAAATACGAGCAGTACTTC. It encodes CASSSGTGKYEQYF.

The chain joins TRBV2 to TRBJ2-5; a possible D gene is TRBD1 (6 bases). CDR3 length: 13 residues. V was pared by 7 bases and J by 5 bases, with 14 bases between. Germline lookup yields CDR1 SNHLY and CDR2 FYNNEI. The CDR3 spells CASNIQGWETQYF. Here the CDR3 DNA reads TGTGCCAGCAACATACAGGGATGGGAGACCCAGTACTTC. The full variable domain, rest sourced from reference TRBV2 and TRBJ2-5, is EPEVTQTPSHQVTQMGQEVILRCVPISNHLYFYWYRQILGQKVEFLVSFYNNEISEKSEIFDDQFSVERPDGSNFTLKIRSTKLEDSAMYFCASNIQGWETQYFGPGTRLLVL.

V is TRBV27 and J is TRBJ1-4; D possibly corresponds to TRBD1 (6 bases). CDR1 and CDR2 from the germline V gene are MNHEY and SMNVEV (reference sequence). The germline V and J ends were trimmed by 3 bases and 10 bases, with 9 bases remaining between them. The CDR3 sequence is 12 residues long. CDR3 residues: CASSFIGGKLFF. The DNA of the CDR3 is TGTGCCAGCAGTTTTATAGGGGGAAAACTGTTTTTT.

The chain is built from TRBV18 and TRBJ2-1, with 7 nucleotides matching TRBD1. Germline CDR1 is KGHSH and CDR2 is LQKENI. Losses at the gene ends were 0 bases for V and 3 bases for J; bases not matched to a gene: 5. The CDR3 covers 16 residues. The CDR3 DNA sequence: TGTGCCAGCTCACCACCAGGGGGCCGGGGCTACAATGAGCAGTTCTTC. This encodes CASSPPGGRGYNEQFF.

The V gene is TRBV2, the J gene TRBJ2-5, with 8 positions matching TRBD2. The CDR3 extends over 14 amino acids. Trimming cost V 6 bases and J 5 bases; bases outside gene matches: 8. Germline-derived CDR1 and CDR2 are SNHLY and FYNNEI. CDR3 sequence (DNA): TGTGCCAGCAGACCTCGGGGGGGCGTGGAGACCCAGTACTTC. This gives the protein CASRPRGGVETQYF. Variable domain in full (rest from reference TRBV2 and TRBJ2-5): EPEVTQTPSHQVTQMGQEVILRCVPISNHLYFYWYRQILGQKVEFLVSFYNNEISEKSEIFDDQFSVERPDGSNFTLKIRSTKLEDSAMYFCASRPRGGVETQYFGPGTRLLVL.

This chain links TRBV11-2 with TRBJ2-2, with 7 bases lining up with TRBD1. Unmatched junction bases numbered 11, after V lost 3 bases and J lost 4 bases. Germline CDR1 is SGHAT and CDR2 is FQNNGV. The CDR3 consists of 17 residues. CDR3 region: CASSLEIRGLITGELFF. The CDR3, as DNA: TGTGCCAGCAGCTTGGAAATTAGGGGGCTTATCACCGGGGAGCTGTTTTTT.

Written as DNA, the CDR3 is TGTGCCAGCAGCTCACCTGGGCAGGGGAATTCACCCCTCCACTTT. Its protein is CASSSPGQGNSPLHF. The V call is TRBV7-9, the J call TRBJ1-6; tentative D call: TRBD1 (6 bases). Germline assignment: CDR1 SEHNR and CDR2 FQNEAQ (reference sequence). Trimming pared 4 bases from V and 7 bases from J, leaving 14 bases between. The length of the CDR3 is 15 residues.

This sequence joins TRBV14 and TRBJ2-1; D may be TRBD2 (7 bases). Trimming pared 0 bases from V and 8 bases from J, leaving 23 bases between. Germline lookup yields CDR1 SGHDN and CDR2 FVKESK. CDR3 length: 18 residues. The CDR3 protein is CASSQDDGRRGPSYEQFF. CDR3 nucleotides: TGTGCCAGCAGCCAAGATGATGGACGGCGGGGGCCAAGTTATGAGCAGTTCTTC. Full variable domain (rest looked up from reference TRBV14 and TRBJ2-1): EAGVTQFPSHSVIEKGQTVTLRCDPISGHDNLYWYRRVMGKEIKFLLHFVKESKQDESGMPNNRFLAERTGGTYSTLKVQPAELEDSGVYFCASSQDDGRRGPSYEQFFGPGTRLTVL.

The V and J genes are TRBV7-6 and TRBJ2-1; D is unresolved. CDR1 and CDR2 from the germline V gene are SGHVS and FNYEAQ. Between the trimmed V and J ends, which lost 2 bases and 5 bases, there was a span of 4 bases. The CDR3 has 12 residues. The CDR3 DNA is TGTGCCAGCAGCTTAACCGACAATGAGCAGTTCTTC. Encoded protein: CASSLTDNEQFF.

This clone occurred once. J is TRBJ2-5 and V is TRBV2, with TRBD1 matching 10 bases. CDR3 length equals 14 residues. CDR1 is SNHLY, CDR2 FYNNEI, per germline. Trimming removed 7 bases from V and 5 bases from J; junction bases left unmatched: 7. CDR3 amino acids: CASTMTGGAETQYF. The CDR3 DNA reads TGTGCCAGCACGATGACAGGGGGCGCGGAGACCCAGTACTTC.

The chain combines TRBV5-4 with TRBJ1-2; 9 nucleotides match TRBD1. Germline CDR1 is SGHNT and CDR2 is YYREEE (reference sequence). The CDR3 spans 13 residues. V dropped 4 bases and J dropped 7; count of bases not matched to a gene: 5. The CDR3 DNA reads as TGTGCCAGCAGCCCCGGGACAGGGTCTGGCTACACCTTC. Translated, it gives CASSPGTGSGYTF.

The J gene is TRBJ2-7, the V gene TRBV29-1; D gene ambiguous. Germline assignment: CDR1 SQVTM and CDR2 ANQGSEA. The CDR3 totals 15 residues. Trimming cost V 0 bases and J 6 bases, with 18 bases left between them. CDR3: CSVEDRRSESGEQYF. The CDR3 DNA reads as TGCAGCGTTGAAGATCGCCGGTCAGAGAGTGGCGAGCAGTACTTC.

This sequence joins TRBV9 and TRBJ2-7, with a tentative D call TRBD2 (5 bases). V lost 0 bases and J 2 bases, leaving 9 bases between the germline ends. CDR1 SGDLS and CDR2 YYNGEE come from the germline V gene. The CDR3 loop spans 14 amino acids. In DNA, the CDR3 is TGTGCCAGCAGCGTAGGAGCTAGCCCCTACGAGCAGTACTTC. Translation gives CASSVGASPYEQYF.

The chain joins TRBV5-1 to TRBJ2-7; TRBD1 is a possible D gene (6 bases). V lost 2 bases to trimming and J lost 1 base, with 13 bases between them. Germline CDR1 SGHRS, CDR2 YFSETQ. The CDR3 is 15 amino acids. The CDR3: CASSLLQGLSYEQYF. CDR3 nucleotide sequence: TGCGCCAGCAGCTTACTACAGGGCCTGTCCTACGAGCAGTACTTC.

The chain links TRBV6-1 to TRBJ2-5; perhaps TRBD1 as D (5 bases). Germline V CDR1 and CDR2: MNHNS, SASEGT. V lost 8 bases and J lost 1, with 14 bases in between. The CDR3 runs to 14 residues. This CDR3 reads CASSAPGFQETQYF. The CDR3 DNA reads as TGTGCCAGCTCCGCCCCAGGGTTCCAAGAGACCCAGTACTTC.

The V call is TRBV27, the J call TRBJ1-1; TRBD1 aligns across 10 bases. Germline V gene sequence: CDR1 MNHEY, CDR2 SMNVEV (reference sequence). V gave up 8 bases and J gave up 11 bases; unmatched junction bases: 5. This CDR3 is 11 amino acids long. The CDR3 spells CASGKDRGAFF. The CDR3 bases are TGTGCCAGCGGTAAGGACAGGGGGGCTTTCTTT.

This chain connects TRBV7-9 to TRBJ2-5; either TRBD1 or TRBD2 may fit D (5 bases each). From germline, CDR1 is SEHNR and CDR2 FQNEAQ (reference sequence). The CDR3 consists of 18 residues. The V and J ends lost 2 bases and 4 bases respectively, with 23 bases between them. CDR3 bases: TGTGCCAGCAGCTTAAGGGACGTCGACAGACGGTTAGCAGAGACCCAGTACTTC. Translating gives CASSLRDVDRRLAETQYF.

The rearrangement links TRBV5-1 to TRBJ1-1; D gene unclear. Trimming removed 0 bases at V and 0 bases at J, with 3 bases between. The CDR3 runs 13 residues. Germline V gene data show CDR1 as SGHRS and CDR2 as YFSETQ. DNA of the CDR3: TGCGCCAGCAGCTTGGAGTTGAACACTGAAGCTTTCTTT. It encodes CASSLELNTEAFF. The full variable domain, its missing parts supplied by reference TRBV5-1 and TRBJ1-1, is KAGVTQTPRYLIKTRGQQVTLSCSPISGHRSVSWYQQTPGQGLQFLFEYFSETQRNKGNFPGRFSGRQFSNSRSEMNVSTLELGDSALYLCASSLELNTEAFFGQGTRLTVV.

The rearrangement joins TRBV4-2 to TRBJ2-7, with 10 bases lining up with TRBD1. The CDR3 loop spans 16 amino acids. V lost 0 bases and J lost 1; bases outside the gene matches: 3. Germline V lookup: CDR1 LGHNA, CDR2 YNFKEQ. The CDR3 here is CASSQEGQGTSYEQYF. As DNA, the CDR3 is TGTGCCAGCAGCCAAGAGGGACAGGGGACTTCCTACGAGCAGTACTTC.

The CDR3 bases are TGTGCCAGCAGTTTATCTGCAGGGAACGAGCAGTACTTC. This encodes CASSLSAGNEQYF. This chain uses TRBV27 with TRBJ2-7, with D perhaps TRBD1 (5 bases). The CDR3 is made up of 13 amino acids. Per germline, CDR1 MNHEY and CDR2 SMNVEV (reference sequence). V dropped 0 bases and J dropped 5 bases, with 8 bases sitting between them.

This clone was counted between two and nine times. The CDR3 region is CASSVDSGVGTRGIQYF. CDR3 nucleotides: TGTGCCAGCAGCGTAGATTCAGGGGTTGGGACAAGAGGCATTCAGTACTTC. This chain links TRBV9 with TRBJ2-4; D possibly corresponds to TRBD1 (6 bases). Trimming stripped 0 bases from V and 9 bases from J, with 22 bases between. Germline lookup yields CDR1 SGDLS and CDR2 YYNGEE. The CDR3 contains 17 residues.